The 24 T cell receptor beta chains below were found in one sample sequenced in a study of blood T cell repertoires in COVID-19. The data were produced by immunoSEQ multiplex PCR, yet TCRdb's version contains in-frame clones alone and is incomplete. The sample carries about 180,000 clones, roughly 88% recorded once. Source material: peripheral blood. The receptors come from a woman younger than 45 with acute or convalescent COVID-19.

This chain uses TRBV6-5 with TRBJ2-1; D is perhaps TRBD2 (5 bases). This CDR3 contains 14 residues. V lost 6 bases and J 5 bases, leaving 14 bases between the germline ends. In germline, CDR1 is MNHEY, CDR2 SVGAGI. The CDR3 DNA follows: TGTGCCAGCAGGACGGAGCGGAGCCACAATGAGCAGTTCTTC. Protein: CASRTERSHNEQFF.

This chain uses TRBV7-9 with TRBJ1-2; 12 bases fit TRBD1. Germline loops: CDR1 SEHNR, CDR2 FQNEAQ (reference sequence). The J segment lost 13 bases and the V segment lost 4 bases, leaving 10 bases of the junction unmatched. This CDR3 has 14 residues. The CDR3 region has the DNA TGTGCCAGCAGCTCATCCCCGGGACAGGGGGCTTTCACCTTC. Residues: CASSSSPGQGAFTF.

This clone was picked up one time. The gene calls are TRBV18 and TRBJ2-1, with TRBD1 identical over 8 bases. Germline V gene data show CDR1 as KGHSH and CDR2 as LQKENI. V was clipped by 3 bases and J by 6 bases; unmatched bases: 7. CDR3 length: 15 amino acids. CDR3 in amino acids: CASSPGQGIINEQFF. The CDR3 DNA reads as TGTGCCAGCTCACCCGGACAGGGTATAATCAATGAGCAGTTCTTC.

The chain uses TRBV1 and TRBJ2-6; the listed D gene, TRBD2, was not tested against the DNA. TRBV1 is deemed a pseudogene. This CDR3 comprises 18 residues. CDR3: CTSSQGLAGGSGANVLTF. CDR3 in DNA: TGCACCAGCAGCCAAGGACTAGCGGGAGGATCTGGGGCCAACGTCCTGACTTTC.

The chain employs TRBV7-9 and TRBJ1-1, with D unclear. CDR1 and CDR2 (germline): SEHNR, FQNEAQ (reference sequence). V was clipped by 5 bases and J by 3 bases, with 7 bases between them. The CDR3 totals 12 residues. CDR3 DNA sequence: TGTGCCAGCAGCCGAACAGACACTGAAGCTTTCTTT. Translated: CASSRTDTEAFF. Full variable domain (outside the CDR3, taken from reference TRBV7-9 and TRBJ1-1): DTGVSQNPRHKITKRGQNVTFRCDPISEHNRLYWYRQTLGQGPEFLTYFQNEAQLEKSRLLSDRFSAERPKGSFSTLEIQRTEQGDSAMYLCASSRTDTEAFFGQGTRLTVV.

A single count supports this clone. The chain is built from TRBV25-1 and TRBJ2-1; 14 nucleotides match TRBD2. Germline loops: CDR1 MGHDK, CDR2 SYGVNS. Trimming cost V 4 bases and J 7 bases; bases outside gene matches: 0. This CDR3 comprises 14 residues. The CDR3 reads CASSGLAGGNEQFF. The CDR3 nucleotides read TGTGCCAGCAGTGGACTAGCGGGAGGGAATGAGCAGTTCTTC.

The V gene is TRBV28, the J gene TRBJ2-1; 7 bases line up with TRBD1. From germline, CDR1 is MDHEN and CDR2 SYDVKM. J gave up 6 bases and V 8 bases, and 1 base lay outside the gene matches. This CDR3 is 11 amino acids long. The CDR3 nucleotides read TGTGCCAGCTGGACAGGCAATGAGCAGTTCTTC. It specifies CASWTGNEQFF.

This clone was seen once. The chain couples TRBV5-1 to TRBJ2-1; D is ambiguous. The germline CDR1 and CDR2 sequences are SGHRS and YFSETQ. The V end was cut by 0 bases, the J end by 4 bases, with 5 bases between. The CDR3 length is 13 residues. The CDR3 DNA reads TGCGCCAGCAGCTTGGCCGTATACAATGAGCAGTTCTTC. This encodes CASSLAVYNEQFF.

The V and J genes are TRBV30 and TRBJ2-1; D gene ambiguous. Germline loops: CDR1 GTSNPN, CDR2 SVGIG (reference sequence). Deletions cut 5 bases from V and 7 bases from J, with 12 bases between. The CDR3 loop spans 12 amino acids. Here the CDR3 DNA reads TGTGCCTGGGGATTGGCCTTTAATGAGCAGTTCTTC. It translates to CAWGLAFNEQFF.

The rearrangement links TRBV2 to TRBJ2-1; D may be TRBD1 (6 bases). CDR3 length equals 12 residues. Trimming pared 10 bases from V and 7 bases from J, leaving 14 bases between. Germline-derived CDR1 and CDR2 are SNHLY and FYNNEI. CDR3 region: CAKQGGQNEQFF. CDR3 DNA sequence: TGTGCCAAGCAAGGGGGACAAAATGAGCAGTTCTTC.

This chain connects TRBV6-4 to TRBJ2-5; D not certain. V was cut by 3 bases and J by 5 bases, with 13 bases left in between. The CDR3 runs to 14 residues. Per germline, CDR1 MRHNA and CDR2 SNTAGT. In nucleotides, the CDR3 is TGTGCCAGCAGTGAACAGCCAGGTTCCGAGACCCAGTACTTC. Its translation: CASSEQPGSETQYF.

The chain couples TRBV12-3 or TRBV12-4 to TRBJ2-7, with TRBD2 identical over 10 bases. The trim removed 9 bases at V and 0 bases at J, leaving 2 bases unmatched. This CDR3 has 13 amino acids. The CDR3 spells CASGLAASYEQYF. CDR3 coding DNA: TGTGCCAGTGGACTAGCGGCCTCCTACGAGCAGTACTTC.

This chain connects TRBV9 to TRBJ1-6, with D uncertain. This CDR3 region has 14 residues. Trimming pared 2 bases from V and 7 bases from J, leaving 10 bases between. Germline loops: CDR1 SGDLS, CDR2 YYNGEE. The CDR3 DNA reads TGTGCCAGCAGCGTCTACGAGAGGAATTCACCCCTCCACTTT. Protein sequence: CASSVYERNSPLHF.

This CDR3 is CASSYEQPYEQYF. CDR3 DNA: TGTGCCAGCAGTTACGAACAGCCCTACGAGCAGTACTTC. The chain combines TRBV6-2 or TRBV6-3 with TRBJ2-7, with D hard to call. CDR1 and CDR2 from the germline V gene are MNHEY and SVGEGT. V lost 2 bases and J lost 2, with 7 bases in between. The length of the CDR3 is 13 residues.

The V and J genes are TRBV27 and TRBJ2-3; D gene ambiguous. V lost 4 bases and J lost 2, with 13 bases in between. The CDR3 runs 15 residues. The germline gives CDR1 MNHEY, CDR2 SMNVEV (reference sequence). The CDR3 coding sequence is TGTGCCAGCAGTTCCCCACACGACTTCACAGATACGCAGTATTTT. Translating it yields CASSSPHDFTDTQYF.

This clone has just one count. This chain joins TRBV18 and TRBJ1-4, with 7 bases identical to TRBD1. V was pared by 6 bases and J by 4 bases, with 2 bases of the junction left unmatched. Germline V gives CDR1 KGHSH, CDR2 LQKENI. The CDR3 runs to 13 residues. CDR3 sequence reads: CASSRDSNEKLFF. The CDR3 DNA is TGTGCCAGCTCCCGGGACAGTAATGAAAAACTGTTTTTT.

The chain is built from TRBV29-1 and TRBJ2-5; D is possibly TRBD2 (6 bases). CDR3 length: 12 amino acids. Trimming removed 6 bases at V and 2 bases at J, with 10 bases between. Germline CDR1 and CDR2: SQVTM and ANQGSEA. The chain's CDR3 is CSVGGSQETQYF. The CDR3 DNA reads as TGCAGCGTGGGGGGTTCTCAAGAGACCCAGTACTTC. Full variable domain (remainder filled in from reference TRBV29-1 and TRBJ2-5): SAVISQKPSRDICQRGTSLTIQCQVDSQVTMMFWYRQQPGQSLTLIATANQGSEATYESGFVIDKFPISRPNLTFSTLTVSNMSPEDSSIYLCSVGGSQETQYFGPGTRLLVL.

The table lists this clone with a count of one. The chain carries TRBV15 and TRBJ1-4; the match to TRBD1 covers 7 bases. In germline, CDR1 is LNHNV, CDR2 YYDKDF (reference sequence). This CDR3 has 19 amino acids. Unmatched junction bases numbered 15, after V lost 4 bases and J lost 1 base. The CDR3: CATSTTETGLGVTNEKLFF. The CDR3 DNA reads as TGTGCCACCAGCACCACAGAGACAGGGCTGGGGGTAACTAATGAAAAACTGTTTTTT.

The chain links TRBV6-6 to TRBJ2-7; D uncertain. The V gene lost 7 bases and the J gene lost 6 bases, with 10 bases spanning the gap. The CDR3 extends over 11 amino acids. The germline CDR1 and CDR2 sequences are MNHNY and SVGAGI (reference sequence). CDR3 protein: CASKSRGEQYF. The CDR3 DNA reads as TGTGCCAGCAAGTCCAGAGGCGAGCAGTACTTC.

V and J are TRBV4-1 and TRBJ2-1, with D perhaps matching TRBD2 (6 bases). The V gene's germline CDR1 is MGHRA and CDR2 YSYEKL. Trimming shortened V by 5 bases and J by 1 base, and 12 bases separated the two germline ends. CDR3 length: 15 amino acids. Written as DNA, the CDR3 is TGCGCCAGCAGCGGGGGAGGTTATTCCTACAATGAGCAGTTCTTC. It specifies CASSGGGYSYNEQFF.

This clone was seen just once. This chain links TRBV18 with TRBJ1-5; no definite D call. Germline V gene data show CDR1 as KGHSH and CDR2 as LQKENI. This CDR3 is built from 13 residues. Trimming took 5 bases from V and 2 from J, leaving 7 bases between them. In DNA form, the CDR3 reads TGTGCCAGCTCAACGGGTCGCAATCAGCCCCAGCATTTT. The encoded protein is CASSTGRNQPQHF.

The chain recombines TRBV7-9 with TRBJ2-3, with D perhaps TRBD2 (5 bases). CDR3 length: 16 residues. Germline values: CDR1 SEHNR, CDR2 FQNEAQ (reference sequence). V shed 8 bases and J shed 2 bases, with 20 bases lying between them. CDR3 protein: CASVVLDFGSTDTQYF. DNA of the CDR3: TGTGCCAGCGTAGTACTGGACTTTGGGTCCACAGATACGCAGTATTTT.

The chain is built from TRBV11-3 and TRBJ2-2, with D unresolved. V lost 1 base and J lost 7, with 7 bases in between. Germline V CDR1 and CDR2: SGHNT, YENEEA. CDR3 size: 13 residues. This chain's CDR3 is CASSLGRLGELFF. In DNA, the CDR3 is TGTGCCAGCAGCTTAGGGAGACTCGGGGAGCTGTTTTTT.

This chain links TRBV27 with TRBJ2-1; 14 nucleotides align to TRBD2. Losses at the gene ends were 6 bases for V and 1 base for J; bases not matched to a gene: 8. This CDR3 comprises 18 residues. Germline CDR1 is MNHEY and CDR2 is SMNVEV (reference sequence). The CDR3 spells CASSRRLAGGPSYNEQFF. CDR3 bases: TGTGCCAGCAGCCGACGACTAGCGGGAGGGCCTTCCTACAATGAGCAGTTCTTC.